This paragraph reports one TCR beta chain. Its antigen is still unknown. A much larger clone differs by one base, so this may be a read error. TCRdb reanalysed the PCR reads using MiXCR and keeps one entry per CDR3 protein. The sample comprises 97,000 or so distinct CDR3 sequences, roughly 24% of which are singletons, and around 0.92% rests with the top ten. Per germline, CDR1 SQVTM and CDR2 ANQGSEA. Trimming pared 7 bases from V and 2 bases from J, leaving 14 bases between. CDR3 length: 13 amino acids. The data stem from a study of molecular identifiers for immune sequencing clone quantification. Overall study results and limits: Sharing of a barcode by identical TCR molecules could cause highly expanded clone sizes to be underestimated. Spiked-in Jurkat TCR RNA corresponding to one cell was reported as detectable against 750,000 to 1,000,000 naive cells.

The rearrangement uses TRBV29-1 and TRBJ1-1; the D gene is possibly TRBD1 (6 bases). The TCR was taken from a human donor in good health. Some libraries in this study had Jurkat cell RNA spiked in. Input material: naive CD8+ T cells from blood, with Jurkat cell RNA spiked in. Subset in this sample: FACS-sorted CD8+CD4-CCR7+CD45RA+ naive T cells. This CDR3 reads CSAYRDINTEAFF. The CDR3 DNA sequence: TGCAGCGCATACCGGGACATCAACACTGAAGCTTTCTTT.